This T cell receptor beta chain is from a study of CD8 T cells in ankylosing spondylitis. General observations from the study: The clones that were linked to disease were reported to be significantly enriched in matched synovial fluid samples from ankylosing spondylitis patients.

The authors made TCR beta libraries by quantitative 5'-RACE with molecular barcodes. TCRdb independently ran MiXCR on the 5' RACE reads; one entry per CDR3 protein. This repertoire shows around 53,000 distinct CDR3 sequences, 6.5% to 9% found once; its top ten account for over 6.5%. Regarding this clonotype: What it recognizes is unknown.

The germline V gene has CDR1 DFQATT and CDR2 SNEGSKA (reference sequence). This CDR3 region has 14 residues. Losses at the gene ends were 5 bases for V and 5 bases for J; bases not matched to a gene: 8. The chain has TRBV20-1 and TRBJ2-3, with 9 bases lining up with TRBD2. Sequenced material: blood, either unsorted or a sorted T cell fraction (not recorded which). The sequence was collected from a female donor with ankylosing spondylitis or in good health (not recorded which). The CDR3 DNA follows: TGCAGTGCTGCGGGGGGGCGAAGGGAAGATACGCAGTATTTT. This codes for CSAAGGRREDTQYF.